Ten or more counts support the clone carrying this TCR beta chain. Its antigen is as yet unknown. The sample belongs to a study of read filtering for tumor transcriptome and immune sequencing. V was pared by 6 bases and J by 4 bases, with 11 bases of the junction left unmatched. Germline CDR1 WSHSY, CDR2 SAAADI. This CDR3 contains 18 residues. This library used roughly 400 ng RNA and molecular barcoded adaptors spanning alpha/delta and beta/gamma chains. TCRdb reprocessed the reads with MiXCR, giving one entry per CDR3 protein. The table lists around 130,000 distinct CDR3 sequences, 13% of them singletons. Notes on the study in general: This fraction held mixed bone marrow immune cells after CD138-negative sorting. RNA-seq captured clonotypes less deeply and reliably than IR-seq. Roughly 79% of IR-seq clonotypes had one read, totaling roughly 3.5% of reads; RNA-seq: about 74% and 41%.

The origin of this receptor is a donor aged 40 or older with multiple myeloma. Material: a population of CD138-negative cells sorted from bone marrow. The rearrangement links TRBV10-2 to TRBJ2-1; 14 bases are a match to TRBD2. CDR3 nucleotides: TGCGCCAGCAGCGTGACTAGCGGGAGGGCCAAGTTTTACAATGAGCAGTTCTTC. It codes for CASSVTSGRAKFYNEQFF.